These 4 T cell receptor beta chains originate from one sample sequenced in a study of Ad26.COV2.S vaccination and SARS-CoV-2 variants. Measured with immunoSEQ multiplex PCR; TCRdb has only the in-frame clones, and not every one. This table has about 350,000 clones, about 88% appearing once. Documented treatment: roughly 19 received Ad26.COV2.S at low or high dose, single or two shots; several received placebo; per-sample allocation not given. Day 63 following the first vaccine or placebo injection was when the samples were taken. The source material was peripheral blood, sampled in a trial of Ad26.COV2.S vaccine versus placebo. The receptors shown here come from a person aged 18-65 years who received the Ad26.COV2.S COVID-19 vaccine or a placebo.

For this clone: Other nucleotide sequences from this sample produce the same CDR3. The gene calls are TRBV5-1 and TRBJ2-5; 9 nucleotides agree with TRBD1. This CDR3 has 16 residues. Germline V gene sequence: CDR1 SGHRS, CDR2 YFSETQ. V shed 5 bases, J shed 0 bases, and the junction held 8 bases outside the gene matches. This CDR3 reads CASSTTGTGYQETQYF. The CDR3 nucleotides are TGCGCCAGCAGTACAACCGGGACAGGGTACCAAGAGACCCAGTACTTC.

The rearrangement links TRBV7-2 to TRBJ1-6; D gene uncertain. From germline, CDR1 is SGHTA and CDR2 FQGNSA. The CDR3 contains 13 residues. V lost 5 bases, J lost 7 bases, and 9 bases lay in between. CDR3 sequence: CASSLDLNSPLHF. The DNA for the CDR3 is TGTGCCAGCAGCCTTGATTTGAATTCACCCCTCCACTTT.

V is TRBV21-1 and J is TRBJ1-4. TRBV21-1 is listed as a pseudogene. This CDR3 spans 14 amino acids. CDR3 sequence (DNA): TGTGCCAGCAGCATAGGACTGGTAGATGAAAAACTGTTTTTT. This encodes CASSIGLVDEKLFF.

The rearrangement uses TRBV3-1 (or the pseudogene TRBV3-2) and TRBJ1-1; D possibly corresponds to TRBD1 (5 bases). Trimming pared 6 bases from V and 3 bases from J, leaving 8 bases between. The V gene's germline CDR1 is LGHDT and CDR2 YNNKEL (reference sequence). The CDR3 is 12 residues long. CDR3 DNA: TGTGCCAGCAGGACAGAGTACACTGAAGCTTTCTTT. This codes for CASRTEYTEAFF.